Reported below is one TCR beta chain. Its antigen remains unknown. Germline V gives CDR1 SGHVT, CDR2 SQSDAQ. The CDR3 contains 16 residues. The trim removed 9 bases at V and 2 bases at J, leaving 10 bases unmatched. This specimen belongs to a study of T cell repertoires in cytomegalovirus infection. The overall study: An indication of both CMV infection and matching HLA type came from public TCR beta signatures. Study conclusions and caveats: HLA-C-restricted TCR beta clonotypes specific for CMV led the ex vivo response.

MiXCR was run by TCRdb on the reads, yielding one entry per CDR3 protein. In the table there are more than 30,000 distinct CDR3 sequences, approximately 52% of which are singletons. The chain combines TRBV7-4 with TRBJ2-1, with 10 bases that match TRBD2. The TCR originated in a human donor in good health (CMV status not recorded). Some clones in this sample may be carry-over from other donors' samples. The sample was CD8+ T cells from cultured PBMCs, taken from culture after CMV antigen stimulation. The CDR3, as DNA: TGTGCCAGGAGCGGGGGGGCGGGGGGGCCCTACAATGAGCAGTTCTTC. Protein: CARSGGAGGPYNEQFF.